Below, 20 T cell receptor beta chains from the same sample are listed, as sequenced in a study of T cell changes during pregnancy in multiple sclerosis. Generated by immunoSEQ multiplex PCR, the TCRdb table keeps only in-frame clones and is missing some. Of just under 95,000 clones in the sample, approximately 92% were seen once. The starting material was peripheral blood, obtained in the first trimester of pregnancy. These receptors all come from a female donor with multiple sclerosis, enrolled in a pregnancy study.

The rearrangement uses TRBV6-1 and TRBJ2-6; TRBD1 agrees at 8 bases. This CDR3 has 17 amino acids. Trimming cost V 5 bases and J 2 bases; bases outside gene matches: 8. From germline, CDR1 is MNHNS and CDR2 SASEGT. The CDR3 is CASSKGQGRTGANVLTF. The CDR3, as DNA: TGTGCCAGCAGTAAAGGACAGGGTAGAACTGGGGCCAACGTCCTGACTTTC.

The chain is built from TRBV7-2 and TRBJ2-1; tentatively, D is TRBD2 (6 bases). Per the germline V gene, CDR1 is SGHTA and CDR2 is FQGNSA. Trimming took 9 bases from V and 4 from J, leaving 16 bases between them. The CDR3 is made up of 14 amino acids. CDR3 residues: CASSGGVRYNEQFF. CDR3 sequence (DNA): TGTGCCAGTAGCGGAGGAGTTAGGTACAATGAGCAGTTCTTC.

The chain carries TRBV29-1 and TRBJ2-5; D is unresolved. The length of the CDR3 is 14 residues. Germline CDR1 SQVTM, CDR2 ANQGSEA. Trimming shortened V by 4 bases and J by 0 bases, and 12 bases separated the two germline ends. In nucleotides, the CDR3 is TGCAGCGTTGTCAAGCGTCGGTACCAAGAGACCCAGTACTTC. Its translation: CSVVKRRYQETQYF.

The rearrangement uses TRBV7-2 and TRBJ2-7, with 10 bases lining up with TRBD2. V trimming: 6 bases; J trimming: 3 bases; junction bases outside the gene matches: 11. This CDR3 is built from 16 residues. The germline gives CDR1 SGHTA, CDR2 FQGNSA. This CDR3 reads CASSPLAGAAVYEQYF. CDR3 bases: TGTGCCAGCAGTCCCCTAGCGGGAGCGGCCGTCTACGAGCAGTACTTC. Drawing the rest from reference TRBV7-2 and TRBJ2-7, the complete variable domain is GAGVSQSPSNKVTEKGKDVELRCDPISGHTALYWYRQSLGQGLEFLIYFQGNSAPDKSGLPSDRFSAERTGGSVSTLTIQRTQQEDSAVYLCASSPLAGAAVYEQYFGPGTRLTVT.

The CDR3 region is CASSEMTGGPLSLHF. The DNA for the CDR3 is TGTGCCAGCAGTGAGATGACAGGGGGCCCTTTATCCCTCCACTTT. V gene TRBV25-1 combines with J gene TRBJ1-6; 10 bases map to TRBD1. This CDR3 region has 15 residues. V was pared by 3 bases and J by 14 bases, with 10 bases of the junction left unmatched. CDR1 MGHDK and CDR2 SYGVNS come from the germline V gene.

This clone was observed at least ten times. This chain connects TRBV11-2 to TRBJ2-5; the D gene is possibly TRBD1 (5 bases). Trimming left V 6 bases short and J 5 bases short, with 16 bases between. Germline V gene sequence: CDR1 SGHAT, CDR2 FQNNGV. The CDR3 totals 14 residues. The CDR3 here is CASSSTQGRETQYF. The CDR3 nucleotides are TGTGCCAGCAGTTCAACGCAGGGTCGTGAGACCCAGTACTTC.

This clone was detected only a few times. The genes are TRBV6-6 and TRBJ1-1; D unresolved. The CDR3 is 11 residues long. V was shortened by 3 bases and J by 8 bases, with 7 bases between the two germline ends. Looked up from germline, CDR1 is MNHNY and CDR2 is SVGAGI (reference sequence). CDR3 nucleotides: TGTGCCAGCAGTTATTCCTTCGAAGCTTTCTTT. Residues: CASSYSFEAFF.

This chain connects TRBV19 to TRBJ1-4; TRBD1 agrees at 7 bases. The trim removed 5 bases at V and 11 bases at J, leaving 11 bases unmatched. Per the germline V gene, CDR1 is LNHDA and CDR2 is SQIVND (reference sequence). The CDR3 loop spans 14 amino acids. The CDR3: CASSDFDRASKLFF. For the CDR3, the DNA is TGTGCCAGTAGTGACTTCGACAGGGCGTCGAAACTGTTTTTT.

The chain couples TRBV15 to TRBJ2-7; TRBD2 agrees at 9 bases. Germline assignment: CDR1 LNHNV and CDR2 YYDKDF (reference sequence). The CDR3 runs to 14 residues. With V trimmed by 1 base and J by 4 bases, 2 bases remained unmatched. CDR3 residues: CATSRGGLAYEQYF. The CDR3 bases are TGTGCCACCAGCAGAGGGGGACTAGCATACGAGCAGTACTTC.

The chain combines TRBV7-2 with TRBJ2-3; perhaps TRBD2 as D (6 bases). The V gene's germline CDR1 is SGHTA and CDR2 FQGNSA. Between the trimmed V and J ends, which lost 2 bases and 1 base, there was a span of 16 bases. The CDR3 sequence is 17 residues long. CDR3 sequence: CASSLWWNGRRTDTQYF. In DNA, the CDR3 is TGTGCCAGCAGCTTATGGTGGAACGGGAGACGCACAGATACGCAGTATTTT.

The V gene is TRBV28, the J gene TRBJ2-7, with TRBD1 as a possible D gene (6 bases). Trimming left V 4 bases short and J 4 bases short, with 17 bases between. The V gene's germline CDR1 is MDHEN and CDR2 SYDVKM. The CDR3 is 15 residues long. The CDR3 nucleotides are TGTGCCAGCAGTTCGATCAGAGGACAGATATACGAGCAGTACTTC. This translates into CASSSIRGQIYEQYF.

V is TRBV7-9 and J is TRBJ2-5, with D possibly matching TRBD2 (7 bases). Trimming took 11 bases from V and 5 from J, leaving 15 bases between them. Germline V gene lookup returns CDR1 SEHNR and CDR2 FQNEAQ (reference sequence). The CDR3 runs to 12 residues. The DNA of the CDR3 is TGTGCCGGACGGGGGGCATGGGAGACCCAGTACTTC. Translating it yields CAGRGAWETQYF.

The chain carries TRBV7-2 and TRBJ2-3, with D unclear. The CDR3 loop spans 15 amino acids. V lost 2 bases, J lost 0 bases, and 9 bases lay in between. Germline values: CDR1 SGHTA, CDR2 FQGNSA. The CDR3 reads CASSLHSMSTDTQYF. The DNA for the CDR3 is TGTGCCAGCAGCTTACATAGTATGAGCACAGATACGCAGTATTTT.

Here the CDR3 reads CASSYFPGEWSEKLFF. CDR3 in DNA: TGTGCCAGTAGTTACTTCCCCGGGGAGTGGAGCGAAAAACTGTTTTTT. J is TRBJ1-4 and V is TRBV19, with D unresolved. Germline V gene sequence: CDR1 LNHDA, CDR2 SQIVND (reference sequence). Deletions cut 5 bases from V and 8 bases from J, with 21 bases between. The CDR3 consists of 16 residues.

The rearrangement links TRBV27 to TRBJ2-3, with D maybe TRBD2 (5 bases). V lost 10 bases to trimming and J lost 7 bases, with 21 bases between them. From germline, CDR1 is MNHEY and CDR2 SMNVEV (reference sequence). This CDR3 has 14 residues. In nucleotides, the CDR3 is TGTGCCACCTGGGCTACTGCCCCGGGGTATACGCAGTATTTT. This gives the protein CATWATAPGYTQYF.

The CDR3 protein is CASSVDSGNTGELFF. CDR3 DNA: TGTGCCAGCAGCGTAGATTCGGGGAACACCGGGGAGCTGTTTTTT. The chain is built from TRBV9 and TRBJ2-2; D is unclear. This CDR3 is 15 amino acids long. V gave up 0 bases and J gave up 1 base, with 7 bases separating them. Germline-derived CDR1 and CDR2 are SGDLS and YYNGEE.

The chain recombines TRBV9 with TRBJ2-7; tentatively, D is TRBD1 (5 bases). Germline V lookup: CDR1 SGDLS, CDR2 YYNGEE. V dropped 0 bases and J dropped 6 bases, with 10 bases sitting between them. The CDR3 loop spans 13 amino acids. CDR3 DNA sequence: TGTGCCAGCAGCGTAGCATGGGGCGGCGAGCAGTACTTC. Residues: CASSVAWGGEQYF.

The chain's CDR3 is CASSPRTSGPSETQYF. The CDR3 coding sequence is TGTGCCAGCAGTCCGAGGACTAGCGGCCCCTCAGAGACCCAGTACTTC. V gene TRBV28 combines with J gene TRBJ2-5; 10 bases fit TRBD2. The germline gives CDR1 MDHEN, CDR2 SYDVKM. V trimming: 5 bases; J trimming: 4 bases; junction bases outside the gene matches: 10. The CDR3 is made up of 16 amino acids.

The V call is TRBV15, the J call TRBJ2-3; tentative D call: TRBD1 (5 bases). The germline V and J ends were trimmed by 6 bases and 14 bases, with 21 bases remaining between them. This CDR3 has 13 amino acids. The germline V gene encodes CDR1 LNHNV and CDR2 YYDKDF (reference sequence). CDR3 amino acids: CATRDPGQSKLYF. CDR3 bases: TGTGCCACCAGAGACCCCGGACAAAGCAAGCTGTATTTT.

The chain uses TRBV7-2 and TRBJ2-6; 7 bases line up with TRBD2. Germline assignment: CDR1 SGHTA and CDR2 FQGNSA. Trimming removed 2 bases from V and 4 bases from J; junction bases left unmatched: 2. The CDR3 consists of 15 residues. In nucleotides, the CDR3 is TGTGCCAGCAGCTTATTGGGAGGGGGGGCCAACGTCCTGACTTTC. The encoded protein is CASSLLGGGANVLTF.